One sample yielded the 19 T cell receptor beta chains listed below, sequenced in a study of cytomegalovirus exposure and HLA in healthy donors. Amplification used 60 Vbeta primers and 13 Jbeta primers. The protocol was immunoSEQ multiplex PCR, while the TCRdb copy is restricted to in-frame clones and leaves out a portion. The sample consists of over 150,000 clones, around 76% of them appearing once. The sample taken for sequencing was PBMCs. The origin of the receptors is a girl between 10 and 17 years old in good health and CMV-seropositive.

V is TRBV29-1 and J is TRBJ1-2; unclear D gene. The germline CDR1 and CDR2 sequences are SQVTM and ANQGSEA. The CDR3 is 11 residues long. V lost 6 bases, J lost 5 bases, and 10 bases lay in between. CDR3 protein: CSVTQDYGYTF. The CDR3 DNA reads as TGCAGCGTCACCCAGGATTATGGCTACACCTTC. The full variable domain, with the rest looked up from reference TRBV29-1 and TRBJ1-2, is SAVISQKPSRDICQRGTSLTIQCQVDSQVTMMFWYRQQPGQSLTLIATANQGSEATYESGFVIDKFPISRPNLTFSTLTVSNMSPEDSSIYLCSVTQDYGYTFGSGTRLTVV.

The J gene is TRBJ1-5, the V gene TRBV5-6; D might be TRBD1 (5 bases). This CDR3 has 15 amino acids. V lost 0 bases, J lost 3 bases, and 10 bases lay in between. CDR1 and CDR2 from the germline V gene are SGHDT and YYEEEE. Here the CDR3 reads CASSLVGGNNQPQHF. The CDR3 DNA follows: TGTGCCAGCAGCTTGGTCGGGGGAAACAATCAGCCCCAGCATTTT.

The chain employs TRBV5-4 and TRBJ2-1; D unclear. V lost 0 bases and J lost 3, with 7 bases in between. The CDR3 has 14 residues. Germline V CDR1 and CDR2: SGHNT, YYREEE (reference sequence). The CDR3 loop is CASSLAGSYNEQFF. The CDR3, as DNA: TGTGCCAGCAGCTTGGCGGGTAGCTACAATGAGCAGTTCTTC. The entire variable domain, with the rest obtained from reference TRBV5-4 and TRBJ2-1, is as follows: ETGVTQSPTHLIKTRGQQVTLRCSSQSGHNTVSWYQQALGQGPQFIFQYYREEENGRGNFPPRFSGLQFPNYSSELNVNALELDDSALYLCASSLAGSYNEQFFGPGTRLTVL.

The chain combines TRBV19 with TRBJ2-1, with D tentatively TRBD1 (5 bases). Germline V gene sequence: CDR1 LNHDA, CDR2 SQIVND (reference sequence). V was trimmed by 7 bases and J by 5 bases, leaving 24 bases between them. The CDR3 consists of 17 residues. This chain's CDR3 is CASTPFGARLANNEQFF. The CDR3 DNA sequence: TGTGCCAGTACTCCATTTGGGGCGCGGCTGGCAAACAATGAGCAGTTCTTC.

Turning to this clone: The sample carries other DNA sequences with the same CDR3. The chain combines TRBV25-1 with TRBJ2-3, with D tentatively TRBD1 (6 bases). With 4 bases removed from V and 3 bases from J, the gap between germline ends came to 14 bases. CDR3 length: 15 amino acids. CDR1 is MGHDK, CDR2 SYGVNS, per germline. CDR3 nucleotide sequence: TGTGCCAGCAGTGCTGGGGGCAGGGTGACAGATACGCAGTATTTT. It yields the protein CASSAGGRVTDTQYF.

The J gene is TRBJ2-5, the V gene TRBV10-3; 7 nucleotides line up with TRBD2. Germline assignment: CDR1 ENHRY and CDR2 SYGVKD. Trimming cost V 9 bases and J 5 bases; bases outside gene matches: 9. The CDR3 runs 13 residues. This CDR3 reads CAMRAGLTETQYF. The CDR3 DNA sequence: TGTGCCATGAGAGCGGGGCTAACGGAGACCCAGTACTTC.

This rearrangement joins TRBV5-1 to TRBJ2-5; perhaps TRBD2 as D (6 bases). CDR1 is SGHRS, CDR2 YFSETQ, per germline. V was clipped by 4 bases and J by 9 bases, with 22 bases between them. The CDR3 consists of 15 residues. The CDR3 DNA follows: TGCGCCAGCAGCCTGGCGGGACTCCGCTGGAGTTCCCAGTACTTC. It translates to CASSLAGLRWSSQYF.

The rearrangement uses TRBV7-9 and TRBJ2-7; the match to TRBD2 covers 8 bases. Losses at the gene ends were 5 bases for V and 0 bases for J; bases not matched to a gene: 9. This CDR3 comprises 16 residues. Germline loops: CDR1 SEHNR, CDR2 FQNEAQ (reference sequence). In DNA, the CDR3 is TGTGCCAGCAGCATTGGGGGACTAGTGCTCTCCTACGAGCAGTACTTC. It translates to CASSIGGLVLSYEQYF.

The chain links TRBV6-5 to TRBJ1-5; D is unclear. The V end lost 8 bases, the J end lost 7 bases, and 15 bases lay between the germline ends. CDR3 length: 13 residues. Looked up from germline, CDR1 is MNHEY and CDR2 is SVGAGI. This chain's CDR3 is CASGSAPGQPQHF. The CDR3 coding sequence is TGTGCCAGCGGTTCGGCCCCCGGGCAGCCCCAGCATTTT.

This clone was seen just once. This sequence joins TRBV28 and TRBJ2-3; a possible D gene is TRBD2 (5 bases). Trimming stripped 3 bases from V and 0 bases from J, with 10 bases between. The CDR3 is 15 residues long. The germline gives CDR1 MDHEN, CDR2 SYDVKM. The CDR3 DNA sequence: TGTGCCAGCAGTTTGGAGAGGAGGAGCACAGATACGCAGTATTTT. Its translation is CASSLERRSTDTQYF. Together with reference TRBV28 and TRBJ2-3, the CDR3 gives the full variable domain: DVKVTQSSRYLVKRTGEKVFLECVQDMDHENMFWYRQDPGLGLRLIYFSYDVKMKEKGDIPEGYSVSREKKERFSLILESASTNQTSMYLCASSLERRSTDTQYFGPGTRLTVL.

The table lists this clone with a count of one. The V call is TRBV6-1, the J call TRBJ2-1; D uncertain. The V end was cut by 6 bases, the J end by 0 bases, with 12 bases between. The germline CDR1 and CDR2 sequences are MNHNS and SASEGT. The CDR3 is made up of 15 amino acids. CDR3 nucleotide sequence: TGTGCCAGCAGGCTACTCGAAAGCTCCTACAATGAGCAGTTCTTC. Its translation: CASRLLESSYNEQFF.

The V call is TRBV5-1, the J call TRBJ1-1, with D unresolved. V gave up 3 bases and J gave up 2 bases, with 14 bases separating them. The CDR3 has 15 residues. Germline loops: CDR1 SGHRS, CDR2 YFSETQ. This CDR3 is CASSYSPVANTEAFF. Here the CDR3 DNA reads TGCGCCAGCAGCTATTCCCCGGTCGCTAACACTGAAGCTTTCTTT.

The chain carries TRBV27 and TRBJ1-2; tentatively, D is TRBD1 (6 bases). Germline CDR1 reads MNHEY; CDR2 reads SMNVEV (reference sequence). The CDR3 covers 15 residues. V dropped 2 bases and J dropped 0 bases, with 10 bases sitting between them. CDR3 in amino acids: CASSLGGGPNYGYTF. The CDR3 bases are TGTGCCAGCAGTTTAGGGGGCGGACCTAACTATGGCTACACCTTC.

The chain uses TRBV2 and TRBJ2-2; tentatively, D is TRBD2 (6 bases). V lost 7 bases and J 3 bases, leaving 15 bases between the germline ends. In germline, CDR1 is SNHLY, CDR2 FYNNEI. This CDR3 has 15 residues. The CDR3 sequence is CASTRPGEDTGELFF. CDR3 nucleotides: TGTGCCAGCACTCGTCCTGGGGAGGACACCGGGGAGCTGTTTTTT.

The chain combines TRBV29-1 with TRBJ2-1; D perhaps matches TRBD2 (7 bases). The CDR3 is 12 amino acids. V was shortened by 6 bases and J by 12 bases, with 18 bases between the two germline ends. Germline V gene data show CDR1 as SQVTM and CDR2 as ANQGSEA. The CDR3 DNA reads as TGCAGCGTCGACCCTGGGGGGGGCGGGCAGTTCTTC. Translated: CSVDPGGGGQFF.

The chain couples TRBV5-1 to TRBJ2-1; TRBD2 might be the D (6 bases). V lost 0 bases and J lost 1, with 8 bases in between. CDR1 SGHRS and CDR2 YFSETQ come from the germline V gene. The CDR3 is 15 amino acids. The CDR3 here is CASSLDGGSYNEQFF. The CDR3 DNA sequence: TGCGCCAGCAGCTTGGACGGGGGATCCTACAATGAGCAGTTCTTC.

The chain joins TRBV5-1 to TRBJ2-2; TRBD1 might be the D (6 bases). Trimming pared 7 bases from V and 1 base from J, leaving 14 bases between. The length of the CDR3 is 15 residues. Germline V gene data show CDR1 as SGHRS and CDR2 as YFSETQ. CDR3 protein: CASGPTQGNTGELFF. CDR3 DNA sequence: TGCGCCAGCGGCCCAACACAGGGGAACACCGGGGAGCTGTTTTTT.

The chain recombines TRBV9 with TRBJ1-1, with 9 nucleotides matching TRBD1. Germline lookup yields CDR1 SGDLS and CDR2 YYNGEE. The length of the CDR3 is 15 residues. Unmatched junction bases numbered 5, after V lost 0 bases and J lost 5 bases. CDR3 region: CASSVAGTGRTEAFF. CDR3 DNA: TGTGCCAGCAGCGTAGCCGGGACAGGGAGGACTGAAGCTTTCTTT.

This clone appeared a single time. The CDR3 here is CASSEARGYTF. In DNA, the CDR3 is TGTGCCAGCAGCGAGGCCCGCGGCTACACCTTC. The rearrangement links TRBV11-3 to TRBJ1-2; D call uncertain. The CDR3 is made up of 11 amino acids. The germline gives CDR1 SGHNT, CDR2 YENEEA. V was trimmed by 5 bases and J by 8 bases, leaving 9 bases between them.